The following is a T cell receptor (beta chain) sequence with its context. Per the authors' pipeline: Reference gene primer amplification yielded estimated nucleated cell counts. Generated by immunoSEQ multiplex PCR, the TCRdb table keeps only in-frame clones and is missing some. V and J calls and clone size are given by that table; D and trimming were obtained from the DNA. The sample lists hundreds of thousands of clones, around 84% seen once, with around 1.8% in the top ten. The sample is drawn from a study of blood T cell repertoires in COVID-19. The wider study: Sites in the United States, Italy and Spain provided acute and convalescent COVID-19 samples. From T cells, B-cell-depleted T cells, or PBMCs came the material, which was cDNA or gDNA.

Membership in each cohort depended on participant-reported clinical history. CDR1 is SGDLS, CDR2 YYNGEE, per germline. This CDR3 has 16 amino acids. V was clipped by 4 bases and J by 8 bases; unmatched bases: 9. This sequence originates from a woman aged 25 to 39 who had been exposed to COVID-19. The sequenced material came from PBMCs or T cells enriched from blood (not recorded which). The chain carries TRBV9 and TRBJ2-1; 13 nucleotides line up with TRBD2. In DNA form, the CDR3 reads TGTGCCAGCAGCCCCTGGACTAGCGGGAGTTTTGATGAGCAGTTCTTC. This encodes CASSPWTSGSFDEQFF.